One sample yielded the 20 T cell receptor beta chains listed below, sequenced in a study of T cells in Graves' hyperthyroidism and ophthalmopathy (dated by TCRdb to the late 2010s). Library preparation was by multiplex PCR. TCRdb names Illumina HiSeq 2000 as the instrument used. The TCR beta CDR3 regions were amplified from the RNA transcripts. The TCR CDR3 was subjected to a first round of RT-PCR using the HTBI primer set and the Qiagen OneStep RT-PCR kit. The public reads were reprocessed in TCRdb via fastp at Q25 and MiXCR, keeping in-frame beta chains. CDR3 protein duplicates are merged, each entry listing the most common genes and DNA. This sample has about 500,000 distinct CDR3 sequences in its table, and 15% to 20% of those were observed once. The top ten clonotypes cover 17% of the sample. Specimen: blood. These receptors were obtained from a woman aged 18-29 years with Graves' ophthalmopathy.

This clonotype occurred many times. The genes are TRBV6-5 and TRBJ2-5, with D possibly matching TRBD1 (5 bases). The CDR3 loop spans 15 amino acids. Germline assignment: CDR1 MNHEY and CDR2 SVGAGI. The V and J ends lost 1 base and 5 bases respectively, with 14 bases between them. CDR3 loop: CASSYFATPGETQYF. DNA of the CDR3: TGTGCCAGCAGTTACTTTGCCACTCCAGGGGAGACCCAGTACTTC.

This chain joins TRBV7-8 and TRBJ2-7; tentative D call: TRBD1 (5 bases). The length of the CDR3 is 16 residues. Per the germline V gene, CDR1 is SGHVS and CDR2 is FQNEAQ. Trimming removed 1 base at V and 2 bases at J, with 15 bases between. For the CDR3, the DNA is TGTGCCAGCAGCTTAGAGGGGCGCCAGGGTCCCTACGAGCAGTACTTC. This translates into CASSLEGRQGPYEQYF.

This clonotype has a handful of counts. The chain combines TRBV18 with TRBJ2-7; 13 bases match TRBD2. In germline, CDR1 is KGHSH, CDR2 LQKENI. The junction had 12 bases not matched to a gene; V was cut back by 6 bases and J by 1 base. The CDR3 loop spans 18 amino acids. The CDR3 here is CASSGWTSGSSESYEQYF. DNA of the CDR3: TGTGCCAGCTCGGGATGGACTAGCGGGAGTTCGGAGTCCTACGAGCAGTACTTC.

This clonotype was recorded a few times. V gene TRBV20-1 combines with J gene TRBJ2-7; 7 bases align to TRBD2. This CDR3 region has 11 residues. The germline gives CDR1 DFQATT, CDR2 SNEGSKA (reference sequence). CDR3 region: CRASGVYEQYF. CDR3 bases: TGCAGGGCGAGCGGGGTCTACGAGCAGTACTTC.

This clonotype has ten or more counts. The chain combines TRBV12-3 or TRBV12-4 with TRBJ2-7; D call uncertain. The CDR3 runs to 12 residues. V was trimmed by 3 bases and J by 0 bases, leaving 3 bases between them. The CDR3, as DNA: TGTGCCAGCAGTTTCACCTCCTACGAGCAGTACTTC. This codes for CASSFTSYEQYF.

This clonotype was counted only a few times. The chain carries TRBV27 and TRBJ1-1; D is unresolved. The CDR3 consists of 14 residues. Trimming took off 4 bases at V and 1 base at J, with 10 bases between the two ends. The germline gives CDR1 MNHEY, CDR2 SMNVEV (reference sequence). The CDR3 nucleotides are TGTGCCAGCAGTTCTGAGGTAGAGAACACTGAAGCTTTCTTT. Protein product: CASSSEVENTEAFF.

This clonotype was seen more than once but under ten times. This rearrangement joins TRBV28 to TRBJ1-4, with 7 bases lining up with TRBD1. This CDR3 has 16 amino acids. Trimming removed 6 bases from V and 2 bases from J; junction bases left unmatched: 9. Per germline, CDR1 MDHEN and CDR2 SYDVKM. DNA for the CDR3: TGTGCCAGCAGGAAAAGGACAGGAAAGACTAATGAAAAACTGTTTTTT. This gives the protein CASRKRTGKTNEKLFF. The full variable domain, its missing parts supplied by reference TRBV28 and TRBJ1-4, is DVKVTQSSRYLVKRTGEKVFLECVQDMDHENMFWYRQDPGLGLRLIYFSYDVKMKEKGDIPEGYSVSREKKERFSLILESASTNQTSMYLCASRKRTGKTNEKLFFGSGTQLSVL.

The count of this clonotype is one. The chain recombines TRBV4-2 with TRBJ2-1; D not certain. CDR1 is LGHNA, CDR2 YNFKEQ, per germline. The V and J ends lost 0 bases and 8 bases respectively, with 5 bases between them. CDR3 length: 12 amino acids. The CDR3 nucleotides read TGTGCCAGCAGCCAAGATAGTGATGAGCAGTTCTTC. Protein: CASSQDSDEQFF.

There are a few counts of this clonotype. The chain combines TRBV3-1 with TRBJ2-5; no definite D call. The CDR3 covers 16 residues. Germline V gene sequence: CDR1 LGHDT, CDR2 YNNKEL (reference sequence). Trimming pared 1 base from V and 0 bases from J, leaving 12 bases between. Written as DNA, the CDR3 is TGTGCCAGCAGCCAAGTTTGGGATGGGGACCAAGAGACCCAGTACTTC. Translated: CASSQVWDGDQETQYF.

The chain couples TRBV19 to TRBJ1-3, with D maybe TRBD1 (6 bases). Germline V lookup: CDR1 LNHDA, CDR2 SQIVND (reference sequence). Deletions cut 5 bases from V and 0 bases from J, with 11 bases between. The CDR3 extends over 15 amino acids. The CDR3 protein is CASSSTGYSGNTIYF. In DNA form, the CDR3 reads TGTGCCAGTAGTTCAACAGGGTACTCTGGAAACACCATATATTTT.

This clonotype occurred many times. The CDR3 protein is CASSQQRTEAFF. The CDR3 DNA reads TGTGCCAGCAGCCAGCAGAGGACTGAAGCTTTCTTT. The genes are TRBV7-2 and TRBJ1-1; D is unresolved. V was cut by 5 bases and J by 5 bases, with 9 bases left in between. The CDR3 loop spans 12 amino acids. Germline CDR1 is SGHTA and CDR2 is FQGNSA.

In nucleotides, the CDR3 is TGCGCCAGCAGCCAGGAGGATAAGGTAACTGGCTACACCTTC. It translates to CASSQEDKVTGYTF. This chain uses TRBV4-3 with TRBJ1-2, with D hard to call. Germline V gives CDR1 LGHNA, CDR2 YSLEER. The CDR3 spans 14 residues. Trimming stripped 3 bases from V and 7 bases from J, with 15 bases between.

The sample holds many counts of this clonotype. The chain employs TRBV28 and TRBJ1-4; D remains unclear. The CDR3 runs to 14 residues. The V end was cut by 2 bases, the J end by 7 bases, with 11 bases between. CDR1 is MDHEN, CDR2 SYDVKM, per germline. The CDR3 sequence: CASSLLILGEKLFF. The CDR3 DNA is TGTGCCAGCAGTTTACTCATTTTGGGTGAAAAACTGTTTTTT.

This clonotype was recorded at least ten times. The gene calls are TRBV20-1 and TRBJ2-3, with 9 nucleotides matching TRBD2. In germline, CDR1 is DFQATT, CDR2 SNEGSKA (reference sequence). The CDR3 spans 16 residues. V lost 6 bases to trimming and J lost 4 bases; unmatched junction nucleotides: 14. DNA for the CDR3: TGCAGTGCCCAGCTGAACCTGGGACTAGCTCCAGATACGCAGTATTTT. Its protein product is CSAQLNLGLAPDTQYF.

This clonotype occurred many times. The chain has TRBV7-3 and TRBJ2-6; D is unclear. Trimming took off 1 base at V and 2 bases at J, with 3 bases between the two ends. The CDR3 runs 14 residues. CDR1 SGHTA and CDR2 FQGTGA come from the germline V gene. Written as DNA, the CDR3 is TGTGCCAGCAGCTTAATAGCTGGGGCCAACGTCCTGACTTTC. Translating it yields CASSLIAGANVLTF.

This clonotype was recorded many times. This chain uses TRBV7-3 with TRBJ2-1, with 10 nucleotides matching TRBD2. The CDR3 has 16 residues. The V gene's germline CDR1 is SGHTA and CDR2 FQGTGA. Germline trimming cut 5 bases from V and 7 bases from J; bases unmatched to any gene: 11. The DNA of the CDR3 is TGTGCCAGCAGCACATCTAGCGGGAGATGGGGGAATGAGCAGTTCTTC. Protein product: CASSTSSGRWGNEQFF. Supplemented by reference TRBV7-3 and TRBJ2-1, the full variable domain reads GAGVSQTPSNKVTEKGKYVELRCDPISGHTALYWYRQSLGQGPEFLIYFQGTGAADDSGLPNDRFFAVRPEGSVSTLKIQRTERGDSAVYLCASSTSSGRWGNEQFFGPGTRLTVL.

The CDR3 region has the DNA TGTGCCAGCAGCGTAGAGTCAGGGGATAATTCACCCCTCCACTTT. Translated, it gives CASSVESGDNSPLHF. The chain uses TRBV9 and TRBJ1-6; D perhaps matches TRBD1 (6 bases). Germline V CDR1 and CDR2: SGDLS, YYNGEE. V lost 0 bases and J 5 bases, leaving 9 bases between the germline ends. The CDR3 is 15 residues long.

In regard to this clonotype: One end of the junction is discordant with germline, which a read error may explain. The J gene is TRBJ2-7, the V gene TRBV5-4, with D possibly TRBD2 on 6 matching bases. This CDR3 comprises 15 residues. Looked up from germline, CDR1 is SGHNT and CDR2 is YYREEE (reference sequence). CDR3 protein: CASSSYYRDSSEQYF. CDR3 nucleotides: TGTGCCAGCAGCTCATACTACCGGGACTCCTCCGAGCAGTACTTC. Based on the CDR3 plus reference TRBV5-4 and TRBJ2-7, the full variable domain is ETGVTQSPTHLIKTRGQQVTLRCSSQSGHNTVSWYQQALGQGPQFIFQYYREEENGRGNFPPRFSGLQFPNYSSELNVNALELDDSALYLCASSSYYRDSSEQYFGPGTRLTVT.

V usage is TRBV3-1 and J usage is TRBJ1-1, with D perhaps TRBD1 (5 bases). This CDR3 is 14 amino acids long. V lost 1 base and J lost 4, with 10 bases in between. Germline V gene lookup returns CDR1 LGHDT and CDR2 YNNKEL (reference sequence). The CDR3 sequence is CASSQARGFTEAFF. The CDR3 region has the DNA TGTGCCAGCAGCCAAGCGAGGGGTTTCACTGAAGCTTTCTTT.

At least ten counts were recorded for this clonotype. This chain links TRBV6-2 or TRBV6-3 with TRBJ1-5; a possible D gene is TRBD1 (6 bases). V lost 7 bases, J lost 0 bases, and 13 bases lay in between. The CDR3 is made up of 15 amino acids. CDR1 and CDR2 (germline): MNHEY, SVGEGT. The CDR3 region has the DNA TGTGCCAGCACCAGCGGGGGCGTTAGCAATCAGCCCCAGCATTTT. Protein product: CASTSGGVSNQPQHF.